This paragraph reports one T cell receptor (beta chain). The data are from a study of blood T cell repertoires in COVID-19. Sequencing used immunoSEQ multiplex PCR; TCRdb keeps in-frame clones, though not all of them. Among just over 300,000 clones listed, 86% were seen once. The CDR3 spans 14 residues. This TCR derives from a man aged 25 to 40 who had recovered from COVID-19. Material for sequencing was PBMCs or T cells enriched from blood (not recorded which). The V and J genes are TRBV21-1 and TRBJ2-3; no DNA check was done on the table's D call, TRBD2. TRBV21-1 is a known pseudogene. Here the CDR3 reads CASTPSGSTDTQYF. The CDR3 DNA reads TGTGCCAGTACCCCTAGCGGGAGCACAGATACGCAGTATTTT.